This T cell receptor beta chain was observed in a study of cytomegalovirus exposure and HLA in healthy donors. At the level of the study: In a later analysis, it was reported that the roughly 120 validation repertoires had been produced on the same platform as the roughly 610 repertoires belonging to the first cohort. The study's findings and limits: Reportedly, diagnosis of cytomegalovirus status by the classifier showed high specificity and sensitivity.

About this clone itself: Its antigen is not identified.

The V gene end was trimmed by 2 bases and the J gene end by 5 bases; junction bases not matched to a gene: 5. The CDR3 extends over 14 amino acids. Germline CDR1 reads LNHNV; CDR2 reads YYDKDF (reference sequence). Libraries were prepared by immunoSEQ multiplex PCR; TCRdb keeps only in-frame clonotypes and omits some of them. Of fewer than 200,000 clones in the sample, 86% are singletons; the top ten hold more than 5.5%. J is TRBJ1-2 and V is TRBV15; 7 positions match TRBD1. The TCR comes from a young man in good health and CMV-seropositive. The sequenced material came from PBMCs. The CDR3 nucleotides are TGTGCCACCAGCAGAAGAACAGGGGATTATGGCTACACCTTC. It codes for CATSRRTGDYGYTF.